This TCR beta chain was identified during a study of T cells after yellow fever vaccination. Study conclusions and caveats: The study re-detected most primary-vaccination clones after the booster (approximately 97% CD4, 88% CD8).

Via MiXCR, TCRdb re-called the 5' RACE reads, giving one row per CDR3 protein. The sample records under 400,000 distinct CDR3 sequences, 9.5% to 15% being singletons. The CDR3 runs to 15 residues. Germline lookup yields CDR1 SGDLS and CDR2 YYNGEE. V lost 4 bases and J 7 bases, leaving 18 bases between the germline ends. Comments on this clonotype: Its antigen is as yet unknown.

The sequencing used CD4+ T cells sorted from PBMCs, collected 15 days after the yellow fever booster vaccination. This TCR was recovered from a man aged 18 to 29 who received the YFV17D yellow fever vaccine. The chain is built from TRBV9 and TRBJ1-3, with D uncertain. DNA for the CDR3: TGTGCCAGCAGCACCGACACCGGCTTTGCTAACACCATATATTTT. It encodes CASSTDTGFANTIYF.